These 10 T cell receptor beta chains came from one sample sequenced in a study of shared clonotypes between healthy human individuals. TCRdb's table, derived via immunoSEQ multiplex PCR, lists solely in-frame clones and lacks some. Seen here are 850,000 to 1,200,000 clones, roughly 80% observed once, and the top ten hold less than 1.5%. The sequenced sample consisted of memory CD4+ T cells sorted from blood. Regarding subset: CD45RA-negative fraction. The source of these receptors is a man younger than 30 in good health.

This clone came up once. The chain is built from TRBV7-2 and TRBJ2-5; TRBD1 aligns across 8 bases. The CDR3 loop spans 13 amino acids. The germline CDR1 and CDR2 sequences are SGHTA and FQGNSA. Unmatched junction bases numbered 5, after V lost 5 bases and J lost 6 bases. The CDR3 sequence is CASSLDRGQTQYF. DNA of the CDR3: TGTGCCAGCAGCCTAGACAGGGGTCAGACCCAGTACTTC. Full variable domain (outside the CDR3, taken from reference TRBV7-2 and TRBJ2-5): GAGVSQSPSNKVTEKGKDVELRCDPISGHTALYWYRQSLGQGLEFLIYFQGNSAPDKSGLPSDRFSAERTGGSVSTLTIQRTQQEDSAVYLCASSLDRGQTQYFGPGTRLLVL.

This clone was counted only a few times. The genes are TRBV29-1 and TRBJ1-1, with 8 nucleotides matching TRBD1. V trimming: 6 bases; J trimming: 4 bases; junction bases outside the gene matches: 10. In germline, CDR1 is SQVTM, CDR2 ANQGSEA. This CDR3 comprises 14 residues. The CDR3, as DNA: TGCAGCGTGGCAGACAGGGGCCCAGGCACTGAAGCTTTCTTT. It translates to CSVADRGPGTEAFF.

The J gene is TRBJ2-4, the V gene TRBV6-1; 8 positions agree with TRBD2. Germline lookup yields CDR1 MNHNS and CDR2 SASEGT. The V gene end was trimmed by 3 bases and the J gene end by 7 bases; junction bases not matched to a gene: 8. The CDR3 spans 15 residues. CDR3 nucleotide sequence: TGTGCCAGCAGTGAGGGGGGACTAGGCCGGAACATTCAGTACTTC. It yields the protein CASSEGGLGRNIQYF.

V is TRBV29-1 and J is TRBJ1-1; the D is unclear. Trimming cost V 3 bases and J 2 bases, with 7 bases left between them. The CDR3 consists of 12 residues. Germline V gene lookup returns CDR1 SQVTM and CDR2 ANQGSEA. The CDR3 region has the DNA TGCAGCGTTGACGGGCCAAACACTGAAGCTTTCTTT. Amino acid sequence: CSVDGPNTEAFF.

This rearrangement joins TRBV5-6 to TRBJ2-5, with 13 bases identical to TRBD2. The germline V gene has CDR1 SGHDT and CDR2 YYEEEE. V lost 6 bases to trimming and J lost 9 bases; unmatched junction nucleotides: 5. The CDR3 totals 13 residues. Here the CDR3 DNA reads TGTGCCAGCAACGAACTAGCGGGGGGGCCCCAGTACTTC. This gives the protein CASNELAGGPQYF.

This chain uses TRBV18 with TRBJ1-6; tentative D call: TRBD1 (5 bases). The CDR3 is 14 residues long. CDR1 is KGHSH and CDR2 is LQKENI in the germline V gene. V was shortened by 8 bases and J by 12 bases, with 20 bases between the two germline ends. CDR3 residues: CASRSEAGVEPLHF. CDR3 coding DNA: TGTGCCAGCCGCTCCGAAGCGGGGGTTGAACCCCTCCACTTT.

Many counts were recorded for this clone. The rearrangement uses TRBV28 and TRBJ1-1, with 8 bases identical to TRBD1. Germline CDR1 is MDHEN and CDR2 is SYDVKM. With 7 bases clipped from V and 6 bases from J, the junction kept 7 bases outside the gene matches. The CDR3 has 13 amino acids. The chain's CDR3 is CASNDRGLSEAFF. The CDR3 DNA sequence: TGTGCCAGCAACGACAGGGGTCTCTCTGAAGCTTTCTTT.

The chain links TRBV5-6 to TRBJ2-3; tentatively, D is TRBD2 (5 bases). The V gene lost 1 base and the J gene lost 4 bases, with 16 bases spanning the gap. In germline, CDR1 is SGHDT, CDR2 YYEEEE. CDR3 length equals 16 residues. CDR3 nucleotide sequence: TGTGCCAGCAGCTTGTTGGGGTCGGAGGCTGCAGATACGCAGTATTTT. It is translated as CASSLLGSEAADTQYF.

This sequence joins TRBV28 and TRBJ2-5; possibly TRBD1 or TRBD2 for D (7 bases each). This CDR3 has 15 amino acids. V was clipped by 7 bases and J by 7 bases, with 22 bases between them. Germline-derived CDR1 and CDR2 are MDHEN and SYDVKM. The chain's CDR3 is CASTPPQGGGGTQYF. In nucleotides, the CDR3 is TGTGCCAGCACTCCCCCCCAGGGGGGAGGGGGGACCCAGTACTTC.

CDR3 protein: CASSSQTGTGELFF. The CDR3 region has the DNA TGTGCCAGCAGCTCTCAGACAGGGACCGGGGAGCTGTTTTTT. The chain uses TRBV7-2 and TRBJ2-2; 7 bases are shared with TRBD1. This CDR3 has 14 residues. Trimming at V came to 4 bases and at J to 5 bases, leaving 4 bases not matched to a gene. Germline V gene lookup returns CDR1 SGHTA and CDR2 FQGNSA.